This TCR beta chain was documented in a study of blood T cell repertoires in COVID-19. The table came from immunoSEQ multiplex PCR; TCRdb's copy has only in-frame clones and leaves some out. Found here are a few hundred thousand clones, about 85% of them singletons; the top ten hold just under 20%. Germline values: CDR1 SGHVS, CDR2 FQNEAQ. V trimming: 5 bases; J trimming: 0 bases; junction bases outside the gene matches: 13. This CDR3 region has 17 residues. Sequenced input: peripheral blood. The clonotype comes from a man younger than 45 with active or convalescent COVID-19. The V gene is TRBV7-8, the J gene TRBJ2-7; 7 bases are a match to TRBD2. CDR3 region: CASSPGVAGRNSYEQYF. As DNA, the CDR3 is TGTGCCAGCAGCCCCGGGGTAGCGGGCCGCAACTCCTACGAGCAGTACTTC.